This T cell receptor (beta chain) emerged from a study of blood T cell repertoires in COVID-19. Looking at the study overall: Donors in the United States, Italy and Spain gave samples during acute or convalescent COVID-19. Sample material is recorded as cDNA or gDNA derived from T cells, B-cell-depleted T cells, or PBMCs.

Per the original data handling: By means of reference gene primer amplification, nucleated cell counts were estimated. Method: immunoSEQ multiplex PCR; TCRdb's copy keeps in-frame clones and lacks some. The V and J calls and clone size come from that table; D and trimming were worked out from the DNA. Among about 170,000 clones, roughly four fifths were seen once, and the ten largest hold approximately 10%. Germline CDR1 and CDR2: SGHTA and FQGNSA. The CDR3 is 15 amino acids. Trimming cost V 4 bases and J 5 bases; bases outside gene matches: 8. This clone has a single count. Sequencing was done on a sample of peripheral blood. The clonotype originates from an older man with active or convalescent COVID-19. This sequence joins TRBV7-2 and TRBJ1-2; TRBD1 matches at 9 bases. The CDR3 spells CASSSPGQGQYGYTF. CDR3 nucleotide sequence: TGTGCCAGCAGCTCCCCGGGACAGGGACAATATGGCTACACCTTC.